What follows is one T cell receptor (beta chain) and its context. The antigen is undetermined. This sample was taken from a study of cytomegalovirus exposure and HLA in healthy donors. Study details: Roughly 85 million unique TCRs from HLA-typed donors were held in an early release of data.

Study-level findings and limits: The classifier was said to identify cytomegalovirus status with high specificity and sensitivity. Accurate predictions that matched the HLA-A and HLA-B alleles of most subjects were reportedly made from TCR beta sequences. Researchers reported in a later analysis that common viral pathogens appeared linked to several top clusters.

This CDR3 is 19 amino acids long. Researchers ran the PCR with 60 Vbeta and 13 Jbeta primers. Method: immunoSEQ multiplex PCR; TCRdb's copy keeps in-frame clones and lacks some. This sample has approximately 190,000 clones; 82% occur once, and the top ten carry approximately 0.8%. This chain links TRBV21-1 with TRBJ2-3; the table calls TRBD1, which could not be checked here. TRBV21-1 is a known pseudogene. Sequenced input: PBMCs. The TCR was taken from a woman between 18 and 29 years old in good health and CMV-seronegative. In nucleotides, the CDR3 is TGTGCCAGCAGCCTCCTAGCCTCGGCCGGGACAGGGCCCACAGATACGCAGTATTTT. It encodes CASSLLASAGTGPTDTQYF.